This record looks at one T cell receptor beta chain sequence and its context. Its antigen is unidentified. The donors, all of them Caucasian adults, lived in Nashville, Tennessee. This sample was included in a study of shared clonotypes between healthy human individuals. The length of the CDR3 is 13 residues. The ends were cut back, 1 base at V and 4 bases at J, with 7 bases in the middle. Germline assignment: CDR1 MNHEY and CDR2 SVGAGI. In the original processing: As immunoSEQ supplied junction-only sequences (without quality scores), filtering differed. Sequencing was performed with immunoSEQ multiplex PCR; in TCRdb, only in-frame clones are kept and a portion is missing. That table furnishes V, J and clone size, whereas the DNA furnished D and trimming. The repertoire has about 450,000 clones, roughly 80% of them found once; the top ten carry around 14%. Study results and limitations: Sequencing depth was a factor that was expected to affect clonotype sharing among donors.

The source material was PBMCs. V usage is TRBV6-5 and J usage is TRBJ1-2; D is unresolved. This sequence was found in a woman in her thirties or forties in good health. Some clones in this sample may be carry-over from other donors' samples. The CDR3 DNA is TGTGCCAGCAGTTACTTTCGAGGCTATGGCTACACCTTC. Encoded protein: CASSYFRGYGYTF.